Here is one TCR beta chain with its context. The antigen remains undetermined. CDR3 length equals 12 residues. Germline V gene lookup returns CDR1 MNHEY and CDR2 SVGEGT. The V and J ends lost 4 bases and 5 bases respectively, with 6 bases between them. TCRdb fed the reads into MiXCR, producing one record per CDR3 protein. The table shows approximately 500,000 distinct CDR3 sequences, with around a third occurring only once. This entry comes from a study of T cell repertoires in cytomegalovirus infection. Across the study: Use of recently identified HLA-C-restricted and well-studied HLA-B-restricted CMV epitopes was part of the study. Through public TCR beta signatures, both CMV infection and matching HLA type were indicated.

General study results and limits: Dominant in the ex vivo response were TCR beta clonotypes restricted by HLA-C and specific for CMV. Accumulated public TCR beta family frequency recognized individuals carrying CMV together with the relevant HLA.

The sequence derives from a human donor in good health (CMV status not recorded). Some clones in this sample may be carry-over from other donors' samples. The chain couples TRBV6-2 or TRBV6-3 to TRBJ2-1; no definite D call. Sample: cultured PBMCs, taken from culture after CMV antigen stimulation. The CDR3 here is CASSSANNEQFF. Here the CDR3 DNA reads TGTGCCAGCAGTTCAGCCAACAATGAGCAGTTCTTC.